The source of this TCR beta chain is a study of identical twins. This clonotype was detected many times. Healthy Caucasians made up all donors. TCRdb re-called the 5' RACE reads through MiXCR, storing one row per CDR3 protein. Counted here are under 1 million distinct CDR3 sequences, around 12% occurring once; the ten biggest clones make up roughly 1.5%. The CDR3 is made up of 22 amino acids. With V trimmed by 0 bases and J by 6 bases, 25 bases remained unmatched. The V gene's germline CDR1 is LNHNV and CDR2 YYDKDF (reference sequence). Another study also made use of these data, one on yellow fever vaccine responses in identical twins.

This chain links TRBV15 with TRBJ2-3; TRBD2 matches at 9 bases. This receptor was identified in a woman aged 18-29 years in good health. Material for sequencing was PBMCs. DNA of the CDR3: TGTGCCACCAGCAGAGATCTTAGGGACGGATATGGACTAGCGAGCTATCGGGATACGCAGTATTTT. This translates into CATSRDLRDGYGLASYRDTQYF.